This entry is about one T cell receptor beta chain. The entry originates in a study of T cell clonotyping in hematopoietic cell transplantation. Repertoires were generated with immunoSEQ multiplex PCR, while TCRdb's copy carries only in-frame clones and drops some. Of 10,000 to 15,000 clones detected, 80% to 95% appear once; the ten largest clones hold approximately 0.79%. Trimming cost V 6 bases and J 3 bases, with 15 bases left between them. The CDR3 runs to 14 residues. The germline V gene encodes CDR1 SNHLY and CDR2 FYNNEI. The TCR was taken from a woman between 50 and 59 years old in good health. Some clones in this sample may be carry-over from other donors' samples. This chain uses TRBV2 with TRBJ2-7; D may correspond to TRBD1 or TRBD2 (5 bases each). The sequencing sample was made of peripheral blood mononuclear cells. CDR3 sequence reads: CASRAGTGNYEQYF. The CDR3 coding sequence is TGTGCCAGCAGGGCCGGGACGGGGAACTACGAGCAGTACTTC.